The present TCR beta chain was sequenced within a study of blood T cell repertoires in COVID-19. Study-wide context: PBMCs, B-cell-depleted T cells, or T cells were the source of the cDNA or gDNA that made up the material.

This clone was found once. CDR1 ENHRY and CDR2 SYGVKD come from the germline V gene. V lost 5 bases, J lost 5 bases, and 12 bases lay in between. CDR3 length: 13 amino acids. Adults between roughly 18 and 100 years of age took part from 24 US areas. Donors of Cohort 3 who recovered were those that had two negative PCRs, clearance, or symptom resolution. Methods used by the authors: By means of reference gene primer amplification, nucleated cell counts were estimated. Sequencing was performed with immunoSEQ multiplex PCR; in TCRdb, only in-frame clones are kept and a portion is missing. V, J and clone size are those of that table, while D and trimming were read from the DNA. The table has around 470,000 clones, less than 95% seen once.

The sequence came from a man aged 18-30 years who had recovered from COVID-19. The gene calls are TRBV10-3 and TRBJ2-5; possibly TRBD2 for D (6 bases). Sequences were obtained from PBMCs or T cells enriched from blood (not recorded which). The CDR3, as DNA: TGTGCCATCAGTTCCGGGAGTCAGGAGACCCAGTACTTC. Translation: CAISSGSQETQYF.